This TCR beta chain stems from a study of blood T cell repertoires in COVID-19. Across the whole study: Some COVID-19 samples were acute and others convalescent; all came from the United States, Italy and Spain.

Source study methods: Reference gene primer amplification in the assay estimated nucleated cell counts. Sequencing used immunoSEQ multiplex PCR; TCRdb keeps in-frame clones, though not all of them. The DNA was the basis for D and trimming; V, J and clone size are from that table. Of 70,000 to 90,000 clones in the sample, roughly 80% were seen once. The sequenced sample was peripheral blood. This TCR was sampled from an elderly woman with acute or convalescent COVID-19.

The CDR3: CASSGDSRGDTIYF. The CDR3 bases are TGTGCCAGCAGTGGGGACTCACGAGGAGACACCATATATTTT. The rearrangement links TRBV2 to TRBJ1-3; a weak D match, TRBD1 (5 bases). V dropped 4 bases and J dropped 8 bases, with 15 bases sitting between them. In germline, CDR1 is SNHLY, CDR2 FYNNEI. This CDR3 region has 14 residues.